This T cell receptor beta chain was recovered during a study of cytotoxic CD8 clonotypes in ibrutinib-treated CLL. Overall study context: The authors obtained response samples at a median of around 11 months of treatment, range 6 to 36. Mean yields were nearly 260,000 productive templates and under 100,000 productive rearrangements per sample.

The V gene's germline CDR1 is KGHSH and CDR2 LQKENI. V lost 6 bases and J lost 1, with 19 bases in between. This CDR3 comprises 16 residues. General observations from the study: Once treatment began, public clonotypes, which were uncommon, contracted or stayed stable.

To note about this clone: Its target is unknown.

The planned depth of sequencing spanned 1 in 200,000 to 1 in 1 million T cells. Some clones are missing from TCRdb's copy, which holds only in-frame ones; the method was immunoSEQ multiplex PCR. Of approximately 280,000 clones listed, around 69% are singletons. This chain connects TRBV18 to TRBJ2-7, with D perhaps given as TRBD1 or TRBD2 (5 bases each). This TCR came from a human donor with chronic lymphocytic leukemia. Sample: PBMCs, taken at disease progression, from a patient treated with ibrutinib. In DNA form, the CDR3 reads TGTGCCAGCTCGCCCCGGGCACGGGGCACATCCTACGAGCAGTACTTC. Its protein product is CASSPRARGTSYEQYF.